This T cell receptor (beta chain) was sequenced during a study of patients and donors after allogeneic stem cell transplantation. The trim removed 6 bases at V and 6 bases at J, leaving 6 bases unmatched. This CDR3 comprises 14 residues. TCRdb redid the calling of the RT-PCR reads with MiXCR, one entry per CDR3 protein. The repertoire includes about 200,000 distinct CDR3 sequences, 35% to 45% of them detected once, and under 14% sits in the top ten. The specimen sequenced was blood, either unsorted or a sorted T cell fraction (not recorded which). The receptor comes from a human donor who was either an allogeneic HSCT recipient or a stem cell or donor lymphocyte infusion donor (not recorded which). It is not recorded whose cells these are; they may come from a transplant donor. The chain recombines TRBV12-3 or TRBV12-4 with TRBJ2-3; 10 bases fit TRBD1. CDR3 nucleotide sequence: TGTGCCAGCAGCCGGTGGACAGGGGGGGATACGCAGTATTTT. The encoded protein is CASSRWTGGDTQYF.